The present TCR beta chain was sequenced within a study of Graves' ophthalmopathy and Graves' hyperthyroidism. This clonotype was seen repeatedly, ten times or more. Transcripts of RNA were the source for amplifying TCR beta CDR3 regions. A first-round RT-PCR used HTBI primers, followed by a second-round multiplex PCR. Using its own MiXCR run on the multiplex PCR reads, TCRdb lists one record per CDR3 protein. The data show some 160,000 distinct CDR3 sequences, 35% to 50% seen once. After removal of 6 bases from V and 6 bases from J, the junction contained 25 bases not matched to a gene. In germline, CDR1 is MNHNY, CDR2 SVGAGI (reference sequence). The CDR3 spans 21 residues. Other autoimmune diseases, uncontrolled infections, pregnancy and lactation each led to patient exclusion.

Sequencing input: peripheral blood. This chain links TRBV6-6 with TRBJ1-5; 11 bases are a match to TRBD1. The TCR comes from a man aged 25-40 years with Graves' ophthalmopathy. CDR3 region: CASRASNLGQGGIRASQPQHF. In DNA form, the CDR3 reads TGTGCCAGCAGGGCCTCAAACCTGGGACAGGGGGGCATCCGGGCCAGTCAGCCCCAGCATTTT.